The rows below give T cell receptor beta chains drawn from one sample of a study of T cell repertoires in cytomegalovirus infection. TCRdb re-analysed the reads in MiXCR, keeping a single row per CDR3 protein. The data contain 450,000 to 650,000 distinct CDR3 sequences, 26% of them seen just once; the ten biggest clones take up approximately 13%. Sequencing input: PBMCs. Receptor source: a human donor in good health (CMV status not recorded). Some clones in this sample may be carry-over from other donors' samples. The CDR3 runs from the conserved cysteine through the conserved F or W. The D gene is left open where the match is weak. Rows give clone size only sometimes, using once, few, many, or a class for an expanded clone.

>-|-|TRBV29-1|TRBJ1-1
CSVARQVGYGEAFF
TGCAGCGTCGCACGACAGGTCGGGTATGGTGAAGCTTTCTTT
>many|TRBD2|TRBV7-9|TRBJ2-3
CASSSGLAGVVDTQYF
TGTGCCAGCAGCTCTGGACTAGCGGGAGTAGTAGATACGCAGTATTTT
>few|TRBD1|TRBV12-3/TRBV12-4|TRBJ2-3
CASSDPGTGRTDTQYF
TGTGCCAGCAGCGATCCCGGGACAGGGCGCACAGATACGCAGTATTTT
>many|-|TRBV7-9|TRBJ1-5
CASSFTGIEAQHF
TGTGCCAGCAGCTTTACAGGGATAGAGGCCCAGCATTTT
>many|TRBD2|TRBV11-2|TRBJ2-7
CASSLTSSGAVYEQYF
TGTGCCAGCAGCTTAACCTCTAGCGGGGCCGTCTACGAGCAGTACTTC
>-|TRBD1|TRBV7-2|TRBJ1-6
CASSLRDSPNSPLHF
TGTGCCAGCAGCTTAAGGGACAGCCCGAATTCACCCCTCCACTTT
>few|TRBD2|TRBV12-3/TRBV12-4|TRBJ2-1
CASSLPPGGPGEQFF
TGTGCCAGCAGTTTACCCCCGGGAGGGCCGGGTGAGCAGTTCTTC
>few|TRBD1|TRBV11-2|TRBJ1-4
CASSFAGQGEKLFF
TGTGCCAGCAGCTTTGCGGGACAGGGGGAAAAACTGTTTTTT
>few|-|TRBV11-2|TRBJ2-1
CASSPKLGRSSYNEQFF
TGTGCCAGCAGCCCAAAATTAGGACGCAGCTCCTACAATGAGCAGTTCTTC
>few|TRBD1|TRBV19|TRBJ2-5
CASSIEGQGVGETQYF
TGTGCCAGTAGTATAGAGGGACAGGGGGTCGGGGAGACCCAGTACTTC
>-|TRBD1|TRBV7-6|TRBJ2-1
CASSFTTGARNEQFF
TGTGCCAGCAGCTTTACGACAGGGGCACGGAATGAGCAGTTCTTC